One sample yielded the 13 T cell receptor beta chains listed below, sequenced in a study of cytomegalovirus exposure and HLA in healthy donors. PCR used 60 Vbeta primers and 13 Jbeta primers. Assay: immunoSEQ multiplex PCR; the TCRdb copy retains only in-frame clones and omits some. The table lists 95,000 to 100,000 clones, less than 85% of them singletons, with about 20% in the top ten. The sequenced material came from PBMCs. The receptors were gathered from a woman in her fifties or sixties in good health and CMV-seropositive.

This rearrangement joins TRBV7-3 to TRBJ2-6, with unresolved D. Germline assignment: CDR1 SGHTA and CDR2 FQGTGA. The CDR3 spans 14 residues. Trimming removed 5 bases at V and 0 bases at J, with 5 bases between. CDR3 DNA: TGTGCCAGCAGCCAACACTCTGGGGCCAACGTCCTGACTTTC. This encodes CASSQHSGANVLTF.

A few counts support this clone. The chain is built from TRBV5-1 and TRBJ1-1; tentatively, D is TRBD1 (5 bases). The germline V and J ends were trimmed by 4 bases and 1 base, with 17 bases remaining between them. This CDR3 has 16 residues. Germline values: CDR1 SGHRS, CDR2 YFSETQ. The CDR3 DNA sequence: TGCGCCAGCAGCAAAGCCACAGGCTCGCCGAACACTGAAGCTTTCTTT. It encodes CASSKATGSPNTEAFF.

This clone was counted a single time. The chain has TRBV5-4 and TRBJ1-6; 9 bases map to TRBD1. This CDR3 spans 17 amino acids. Germline trimming cut 0 bases from V and 7 bases from J; bases unmatched to any gene: 8. The germline V gene has CDR1 SGHNT and CDR2 YYREEE (reference sequence). CDR3 sequence reads: CASSLDRTGAPNSPLHF. For the CDR3, the DNA is TGTGCCAGCAGCTTGGACAGGACAGGGGCTCCAAATTCACCCCTCCACTTT.

The chain employs TRBV14 and TRBJ2-1, with 8 nucleotides matching TRBD2. Trimming removed 4 bases from V and 9 bases from J; junction bases left unmatched: 8. The CDR3 is made up of 14 amino acids. Per the germline V gene, CDR1 is SGHDN and CDR2 is FVKESK. CDR3 bases: TGTGCCAGCAGCCTAGCGGGAATAGTGATTGAGCAGTTCTTC. Protein: CASSLAGIVIEQFF.

J is TRBJ2-1 and V is TRBV30; weak D call: TRBD2 (6 bases). With 5 bases removed from V and 1 base from J, the gap between germline ends came to 15 bases. The V gene's germline CDR1 is GTSNPN and CDR2 SVGIG (reference sequence). The CDR3 loop spans 15 amino acids. CDR3 nucleotides: TGTGCCTGGCGGACTCACGGGGGTTCCTACAATGAGCAGTTCTTC. It is translated as CAWRTHGGSYNEQFF.

The chain recombines TRBV30 with TRBJ2-5; a weak D match, TRBD2 (6 bases). CDR1 is GTSNPN, CDR2 SVGIG, per germline (reference sequence). There are 17 residues in the CDR3. V dropped 2 bases and J dropped 1 base, with 20 bases sitting between them. CDR3 loop: CAWSSTSSAVIQETQYF. CDR3 sequence (DNA): TGTGCCTGGAGTTCAACCTCTAGCGCGGTTATCCAAGAGACCCAGTACTTC.

This rearrangement joins TRBV6-1 to TRBJ2-2; TRBD2 agrees at 9 bases. CDR3 size: 16 residues. Germline V CDR1 and CDR2: MNHNS, SASEGT. The trim removed 4 bases at V and 0 bases at J, leaving 3 bases unmatched. The CDR3 spells CASSGAGGPNTGELFF. CDR3 DNA sequence: TGTGCCAGCAGTGGGGCGGGAGGGCCGAACACCGGGGAGCTGTTTTTT.

The rearrangement uses TRBV4-2 and TRBJ2-4; 7 nucleotides line up with TRBD2. Per the germline V gene, CDR1 is LGHNA and CDR2 is YNFKEQ. With 5 bases clipped from V and 8 bases from J, the junction kept 6 bases outside the gene matches. CDR3 length: 13 residues. The CDR3 reads CASSWGGSDIQYF. The CDR3 bases are TGTGCCAGCAGCTGGGGCGGGAGTGACATTCAGTACTTC.

This chain uses TRBV5-1 with TRBJ1-1; 8 positions agree with TRBD1. The CDR3 runs to 15 residues. Per the germline V gene, CDR1 is SGHRS and CDR2 is YFSETQ. V trimming: 4 bases; J trimming: 4 bases; junction bases outside the gene matches: 9. CDR3 bases: TGCGCCAGCAGCGGTGGACAGGGAGGGTCCACTGAAGCTTTCTTT. Residues: CASSGGQGGSTEAFF.

This chain connects TRBV13 to TRBJ2-5; D may be TRBD1 (5 bases). Germline CDR1 PRHDT, CDR2 FYEKMQ (reference sequence). This CDR3 contains 14 residues. The V gene lost 4 bases and the J gene lost 6 bases, with 15 bases spanning the gap. This CDR3 is CASSSRAPDQTQYF. The CDR3 bases are TGTGCCAGCAGCTCCAGGGCGCCGGACCAGACCCAGTACTTC.

This clone was counted a single time. The chain employs TRBV18 and TRBJ2-7; no clear D. Per the germline V gene, CDR1 is KGHSH and CDR2 is LQKENI. Deletions cut 2 bases from V and 4 bases from J, with 12 bases between. The CDR3 runs to 14 residues. CDR3 DNA sequence: TGTGCCAGCTCACCAGGTAGCCCTACGTACGAGCAGTACTTC. Translated: CASSPGSPTYEQYF. The whole variable domain, filled in from reference TRBV18 and TRBJ2-7, reads NAGVMQNPRHLVRRRGQEARLRCSPMKGHSHVYWYRQLPEEGLKFMVYLQKENIIDESGMPKERFSAEFPKEGPSILRIQQVVRGDSAAYFCASSPGSPTYEQYFGPGTRLTVT.

This clone has only one observation. The chain has TRBV9 and TRBJ1-1; D unresolved. The CDR3 has 16 residues. V was shortened by 4 bases and J by 1 base, with 17 bases between the two germline ends. Germline loops: CDR1 SGDLS, CDR2 YYNGEE. DNA of the CDR3: TGTGCCAGCAGCAGATACGCCGGGGTTCCGAACACTGAAGCTTTCTTT. Protein: CASSRYAGVPNTEAFF.

The gene calls are TRBV27 and TRBJ2-1, with D maybe TRBD1 (5 bases). Deletions cut 0 bases from V and 2 bases from J, with 17 bases between. CDR1 MNHEY and CDR2 SMNVEV come from the germline V gene (reference sequence). This CDR3 spans 18 amino acids. DNA of the CDR3: TGTGCCAGCAGTTTATCCCTCCTGGGGCAGCTAGCCTACAATGAGCAGTTCTTC. Its translation: CASSLSLLGQLAYNEQFF.